A single sample gave rise to the 5 T cell receptor beta chains below, sequenced in a study. MiXCR, run by TCRdb on the 5' RACE reads, gives a single entry per CDR3 protein. The repertoire holds roughly 56,000 distinct CDR3 sequences, with nearly 30% as singletons. The sequenced sample consisted of tumor-infiltrating naive CD4+ T cells sorted from the breast tumor. Subset described: naive CD4+ T cells, CD4+CD45RA+CD25-. Receptors were obtained from a female donor with breast cancer.

This chain uses TRBV7-2 with TRBJ2-1; 7 nucleotides line up with TRBD2. V shed 5 bases and J 6 bases; nucleotides not matched to a gene: 10. CDR3 size: 15 residues. Germline CDR1 SGHTA, CDR2 FQGNSA. CDR3 in DNA: TGTGCCAGCAGCCTAAGCGGGACCCCCTGCAATGAGCAGTTCTTC. Translating gives CASSLSGTPCNEQFF.

With respect to this clonotype: The germline gene is not matched at one end of the junction; a read error may be the cause. The chain employs TRBV6-5 and TRBJ1-1; TRBD1 might be the D (6 bases). This CDR3 has 14 amino acids. Germline V gene data show CDR1 as MNHEY and CDR2 as SVGAGI. CDR3 nucleotide sequence: TGTGCCAGCAGTTACTCGATGGGACATTCCTCATCCATTTTT. Its protein product is CASSYSMGHSSSIF.

Only a few counts were recorded for this clonotype. The chain uses TRBV15 and TRBJ2-7, with 12 positions matching TRBD2. Looked up from germline, CDR1 is LNHNV and CDR2 is YYDKDF (reference sequence). With V trimmed by 2 bases and J by 4 bases, 9 bases remained unmatched. There are 17 residues in the CDR3. CDR3 sequence: CATSRLTSGSGGYEQYF. CDR3 DNA sequence: TGTGCCACCAGCAGATTGACTAGCGGGAGTGGCGGGTACGAGCAGTACTTC.

In its sample, this clonotype was seen many times. This rearrangement joins TRBV12-3 or TRBV12-4 to TRBJ2-3, with 7 bases matching TRBD2. V lost 6 bases, J lost 4 bases, and 4 bases stayed unmatched. CDR3 length: 13 amino acids. CDR3 in amino acids: CASRRAGADTQYF. In DNA form, the CDR3 reads TGTGCCAGCAGGCGGGCGGGAGCAGATACGCAGTATTTT.

This clonotype occurred many times. The rearrangement uses TRBV6-2 or TRBV6-3 and TRBJ1-5, with D unclear. V gave up 6 bases and J gave up 3 bases, with 18 bases separating them. Germline CDR1 and CDR2: MNHEY and SVGEGT. The CDR3 has 16 amino acids. CDR3 sequence reads: CASRPRPSEHNQPQHF. The CDR3 DNA sequence: TGTGCCAGCAGACCTCGACCCTCGGAACACAATCAGCCCCAGCATTTT.